This TCR beta chain is from a study of Ad26.COV2.S vaccination and SARS-CoV-2 variants. Whole-study context: Ad26.COV2.S was injected intramuscularly once or twice, 56 days apart.

As to treatment: roughly 18 received Ad26.COV2.S at low or high dose, single or two shots; several received placebo; per-sample allocation not given. At day 63 after the first vaccine or placebo injection, samples were drawn. Sequencing was performed with immunoSEQ multiplex PCR; in TCRdb, only in-frame clones are kept and a portion is missing. The data contain roughly 380,000 clones, around nine tenths of them singletons. Whole-study findings and limits: Substantial breadth in spike-specific CD8+ and CD4+ T cell responses was reportedly seen after vaccination.

Note on this clone: Its matching antigen is unknown. This CDR3 is also generated by other DNA sequences in the sample.

The sequence was obtained from a person aged 18-65 years who received the Ad26.COV2.S COVID-19 vaccine or a placebo. Specimen: peripheral blood, collected in a trial of Ad26.COV2.S vaccine versus placebo.

The CDR3 region has the DNA TGTGCCAGCAGCTTAGGATTACCCGAGCAGTACTTC. Translated, it gives CASSLGLPEQYF. This chain links TRBV7-2 with TRBJ2-7; D not certain. The CDR3 spans 12 residues. Trimming cost V 1 base and J 6 bases, with 7 bases left between them. The V gene's germline CDR1 is SGHTA and CDR2 FQGNSA.